The 31 T cell receptor beta chains below come from one sample, sequenced in a study of T cells after yellow fever vaccination. Each CDR3 protein is one row after TCRdb ran MiXCR on the 5' RACE reads. The sample records a few hundred thousand distinct CDR3 sequences, about 6.6% being singletons. This specimen was PBMCs, taken roughly 47 days after the first yellow fever vaccination. The origin of the receptors is a man between 18 and 35 years old who received the YFV17D yellow fever vaccine.

The gene calls are TRBV6-1 and TRBJ2-5; 13 nucleotides agree with TRBD2. From germline, CDR1 is MNHNS and CDR2 SASEGT. The CDR3 extends over 15 amino acids. The trim removed 6 bases at V and 7 bases at J, leaving 8 bases unmatched. The CDR3 sequence is CASRGTSGDVGTQYF. In nucleotides, the CDR3 is TGTGCCAGCAGGGGGACTAGCGGGGATGTGGGGACCCAGTACTTC.

This clonotype has only a few counts. The gene calls are TRBV18 and TRBJ1-5; D uncertain. This CDR3 comprises 18 residues. Germline CDR1 and CDR2: KGHSH and LQKENI. V shed 4 bases and J shed 0 bases, with 19 bases lying between them. The CDR3 sequence: CASSQNMGYGNSNQPQHF. CDR3 coding DNA: TGTGCCAGCTCACAAAACATGGGATATGGCAATAGCAATCAGCCCCAGCATTTT.

In its sample, this clonotype was seen a few times. The CDR3 region is CASSQGARTQYF. The CDR3 coding sequence is TGTGCCAGCAGCCAAGGAGCTCGGACCCAGTACTTC. V and J are TRBV14 and TRBJ2-5; no clear D gene. The CDR3 runs to 12 residues. The germline CDR1 and CDR2 sequences are SGHDN and FVKESK. The germline V and J ends were trimmed by 1 base and 7 bases, with 7 bases remaining between them.

The CDR3 nucleotides are TGCAGTGCGGAGGGACAGGGGTATGGAAAACTGTTTTTT. Protein: CSAEGQGYGKLFF. The chain links TRBV20-1 to TRBJ1-4; TRBD1 matches 10 bases. The V and J ends lost 6 bases and 10 bases, in that order; junction bases with no gene match: 8. Germline V gene sequence: CDR1 DFQATT, CDR2 SNEGSKA (reference sequence). The CDR3 extends over 13 amino acids.

In its sample, this clonotype was seen a few times. The chain is built from TRBV13 and TRBJ2-4; 7 bases match TRBD1. CDR1 is PRHDT, CDR2 FYEKMQ, per germline (reference sequence). Trimming removed 6 bases from V and 5 bases from J; junction bases left unmatched: 7. There are 14 residues in the CDR3. The CDR3 loop reads CASRRQGLENIQYF. The CDR3 region has the DNA TGTGCCAGCAGACGACAGGGTCTTGAAAACATTCAGTACTTC.

This clonotype was picked up a small number of times. CDR3 protein: CASSPDGYEQYF. CDR3 nucleotides: TGTGCCAGCTCACCTGACGGCTACGAGCAGTACTTC. The gene calls are TRBV18 and TRBJ2-7; no definite D call. CDR3 length: 12 amino acids. Germline CDR1 reads KGHSH; CDR2 reads LQKENI. V lost 3 bases and J 3 bases, leaving 6 bases between the germline ends.

The chain joins TRBV10-3 to TRBJ1-2; D gene ambiguous. The CDR3 extends over 16 amino acids. Between the trimmed V and J ends, which lost 3 bases and 4 bases, there was a span of 18 bases. CDR1 is ENHRY, CDR2 SYGVKD, per germline. The CDR3 protein is CAISEAQAPLPYGYTF. CDR3 bases: TGTGCCATCAGTGAAGCTCAGGCCCCGCTACCCTATGGCTACACCTTC.

This clonotype showed up many times. This rearrangement joins TRBV23-1 to TRBJ2-2; D is perhaps TRBD1 (6 bases). TRBV23-1 belongs to the ORF category, with a function that is uncertain. The CDR3 has 17 amino acids. Trimming took off 3 bases at V and 7 bases at J, with 21 bases between the two ends. The CDR3 region is CASSHTRAAGANGELFF. The CDR3 DNA is TGCGCCAGCAGTCACACCCGGGCGGCAGGGGCAAACGGGGAGCTGTTTTTT.

The V call is TRBV3-1, the J call TRBJ2-5, with D possibly TRBD1 on 6 matching bases. The CDR3 is 13 amino acids. V lost 2 bases to trimming and J lost 6 bases, with 10 bases between them. The V gene's germline CDR1 is LGHDT and CDR2 YNNKEL (reference sequence). The CDR3 DNA is TGTGCCAGCAGCCAAACAGGGATTAAGACCCAGTACTTC. Encoded protein: CASSQTGIKTQYF.

The rearrangement links TRBV7-6 to TRBJ2-3; 8 bases fit TRBD2. The length of the CDR3 is 16 residues. CDR1 and CDR2 from the germline V gene are SGHVS and FNYEAQ. After removal of 0 bases from V and 1 base from J, the junction contained 3 bases not matched to a gene. The CDR3 coding sequence is TGTGCCAGCAGCTTAGCAGCGACTAGCGGCACAGATACGCAGTATTTT. Amino acids: CASSLAATSGTDTQYF.

This chain links TRBV4-2 with TRBJ2-6; 8 bases align to TRBD2. CDR1 is LGHNA, CDR2 YNFKEQ, per germline. V lost 0 bases and J lost 4; bases outside the gene matches: 2. The CDR3 is made up of 16 amino acids. CDR3 nucleotide sequence: TGTGCCAGCAGCCAAGAAGCGGGGGTCGGGGCCAACGTCCTGACTTTC. This encodes CASSQEAGVGANVLTF.

The J gene is TRBJ2-6, the V gene TRBV20-1; a weak D match, TRBD2 (5 bases). The germline V gene has CDR1 DFQATT and CDR2 SNEGSKA (reference sequence). The CDR3 has 17 residues. The V end was cut by 0 bases, the J end by 4 bases, with 16 bases between. The DNA for the CDR3 is TGCAGTGCTAGAGACCCCCTTCGGGGTACAGGGGCCAACGTCCTGACTTTC. Translating it yields CSARDPLRGTGANVLTF.

This clonotype was counted only a few times. The chain joins TRBV20-1 to TRBJ2-5, with D perhaps matching TRBD2 (7 bases). The CDR3 consists of 15 residues. V was cut by 3 bases and J by 4 bases, with 18 bases left in between. Germline V CDR1 and CDR2: DFQATT, SNEGSKA (reference sequence). CDR3 amino acids: CSARVAQRGGETQYF. The CDR3 DNA follows: TGCAGTGCTAGGGTGGCGCAGAGGGGGGGAGAGACCCAGTACTTC.

This clonotype has a handful of counts. V is TRBV11-2 and J is TRBJ2-2; TRBD1 is a possible D gene (5 bases). The CDR3 has 18 amino acids. The V and J ends lost 5 bases and 2 bases respectively, with 21 bases between them. Germline V gene sequence: CDR1 SGHAT, CDR2 FQNNGV. CDR3 nucleotide sequence: TGTGCCAGCAGCCCTAGGGCCGGACAACCCCCTAACACCGGGGAGCTGTTTTTT. It yields the protein CASSPRAGQPPNTGELFF.

The DNA for the CDR3 is TGTGCCAGCAGTCCCGCCGGGGAGACCCAGTACTTC. Its protein is CASSPAGETQYF. V is TRBV6-2 or TRBV6-3 and J is TRBJ2-5; D is uncertain. Trimming took off 5 bases at V and 5 bases at J, with 9 bases between the two ends. Germline V gives CDR1 MNHEY, CDR2 SVGEGT. The CDR3 has 12 amino acids.

This clonotype was seen many times. The rearrangement joins TRBV28 to TRBJ2-7; 10 bases line up with TRBD1. V was clipped by 5 bases and J by 2 bases; unmatched bases: 6. Germline lookup yields CDR1 MDHEN and CDR2 SYDVKM. This CDR3 has 15 amino acids. Here the CDR3 DNA reads TGTGCCAGCAGTGTCGGGACAGGGGCCCCCTACGAGCAGTACGTC. Translated, it gives CASSVGTGAPYEQYV.

There are many counts of this clonotype. The J gene is TRBJ2-2, the V gene TRBV9; 9 nucleotides line up with TRBD1. The germline V gene encodes CDR1 SGDLS and CDR2 YYNGEE. The CDR3 is made up of 16 amino acids. With V trimmed by 4 bases and J by 5 bases, 9 bases remained unmatched. CDR3: CASSPRTGDLTGELFF. The CDR3 DNA sequence: TGTGCCAGCAGCCCAAGGACAGGGGACTTGACCGGGGAGCTGTTTTTT.

V and J are TRBV29-1 and TRBJ2-1, with a possible D match to TRBD1 (5 bases). The V gene's germline CDR1 is SQVTM and CDR2 ANQGSEA. The CDR3 is made up of 11 amino acids. CDR3 DNA sequence: TGCACAGGGATTATGTACAATGAGCAGTTCTTC. Encoded protein: CTGIMYNEQFF.

This clonotype was detected a few times. The V and J genes are TRBV6-1 and TRBJ2-7, with D tentatively TRBD1 or TRBD2 (5 bases each). Trimming took 6 bases from V and 6 from J, leaving 15 bases between them. The germline CDR1 and CDR2 sequences are MNHNS and SASEGT. The CDR3 has 13 residues. The chain's CDR3 is CASSPGAGTEQYV. CDR3 nucleotides: TGTGCCAGCAGCCCTGGGGCAGGGACCGAGCAGTACGTC.

This clonotype appeared many times. V is TRBV11-2 and J is TRBJ2-1, with 8 bases matching TRBD2. Germline V gene data show CDR1 as SGHAT and CDR2 as FQNNGV. The CDR3 loop spans 14 amino acids. V was clipped by 3 bases and J by 8 bases; unmatched bases: 6. The CDR3: CASSLSGGADEQFF. CDR3 nucleotide sequence: TGTGCCAGCAGCTTGTCGGGGGGGGCCGATGAGCAGTTCTTC.

This clonotype showed up many times. This rearrangement joins TRBV2 to TRBJ1-1, with 7 positions matching TRBD1. J was trimmed by 7 bases and V by 5 bases; bases with no gene match: 1. CDR1 and CDR2 (germline): SNHLY, FYNNEI. The CDR3 consists of 11 residues. For the CDR3, the DNA is TGTGCCAGCAGTTGGGACAGTGAAGCTTTCTTT. It translates to CASSWDSEAFF. The variable domain in full, completed from reference TRBV2 and TRBJ1-1, reads EPEVTQTPSHQVTQMGQEVILRCVPISNHLYFYWYRQILGQKVEFLVSFYNNEISEKSEIFDDQFSVERPDGSNFTLKIRSTKLEDSAMYFCASSWDSEAFFGQGTRLTVV.

The gene calls are TRBV29-1 and TRBJ1-1, with no clear D. Trimming removed 5 bases at V and 2 bases at J, with 6 bases between. This CDR3 contains 11 residues. CDR1 and CDR2 from the germline V gene are SQVTM and ANQGSEA. As DNA, the CDR3 is TGCAGCGTTTGGGTCAACACTGAAGCTTTCTTT. Translated: CSVWVNTEAFF. The complete variable domain, with remaining parts taken from reference TRBV29-1 and TRBJ1-1, reads SAVISQKPSRDICQRGTSLTIQCQVDSQVTMMFWYRQQPGQSLTLIATANQGSEATYESGFVIDKFPISRPNLTFSTLTVSNMSPEDSSIYLCSVWVNTEAFFGQGTRLTVV.

A few counts support this clonotype. The chain recombines TRBV4-1 with TRBJ2-7; D ambiguous. This CDR3 has 14 residues. The V gene lost 3 bases and the J gene lost 4 bases, with 13 bases spanning the gap. CDR1 and CDR2 (germline): MGHRA, YSYEKL. CDR3 loop: CASSHVLGGYEQYV. The CDR3 DNA reads as TGCGCCAGCAGCCATGTCCTTGGTGGTTACGAGCAGTACGTC.

There are a few counts of this clonotype. The chain couples TRBV7-2 to TRBJ1-1; D call uncertain. Germline assignment: CDR1 SGHTA and CDR2 FQGNSA. The length of the CDR3 is 15 residues. Trimming removed 6 bases at V and 7 bases at J, with 21 bases between. The CDR3 region is CASSTHGRSSNEAFF. As DNA, the CDR3 is TGTGCCAGCAGTACTCACGGGAGATCCTCTAATGAAGCTTTCTTT.

This clonotype was recorded many times. The chain links TRBV7-2 to TRBJ2-1, with a possible D match to TRBD2 (7 bases). Trimming removed 6 bases from V and 6 bases from J, with 15 bases in between. This CDR3 is built from 14 residues. Looked up from germline, CDR1 is SGHTA and CDR2 is FQGNSA. CDR3 amino acids: CASSLRGGGNEQFF. DNA of the CDR3: TGTGCCAGCAGTTTAAGAGGGGGGGGCAATGAGCAGTTCTTC.

This clonotype was detected a few times. The chain recombines TRBV3-1 with TRBJ2-5; TRBD1 is a possible D gene (7 bases). Germline-derived CDR1 and CDR2 are LGHDT and YNNKEL (reference sequence). CDR3 size: 17 residues. V lost 1 base, J lost 0 bases, and 15 bases lay in between. CDR3 sequence: CASSQVLQGRYQETQYF. The CDR3 coding sequence is TGTGCCAGCAGCCAAGTGTTACAGGGGAGGTACCAAGAGACCCAGTACTTC.

The sample holds a few counts of this clonotype. The gene calls are TRBV19 and TRBJ1-5, with D possibly being TRBD1 (5 bases). This CDR3 is 14 amino acids long. The germline V gene has CDR1 LNHDA and CDR2 SQIVND (reference sequence). V was clipped by 5 bases and J by 6 bases, with 14 bases between them. The CDR3, as DNA: TGTGCCAGTAGTCGGAAGGATAGGGGTCAGCCCCAGCATTTT. Its translation is CASSRKDRGQPQHF. The full variable domain, in which reference TRBV19 and TRBJ1-5 provide the parts outside the CDR3, is DGGITQSPKYLFRKEGQNVTLSCEQNLNHDAMYWYRQDPGQGLRLIYYSQIVNDFQKGDIAEGYSVSREKKESFPLTVTSAQKNPTAFYLCASSRKDRGQPQHFGDGTRLSIL.

This chain uses TRBV7-9 with TRBJ1-4, with D tentatively TRBD1 (5 bases). The V end was cut by 5 bases, the J end by 7 bases, with 17 bases between. This CDR3 contains 15 residues. The germline CDR1 and CDR2 sequences are SEHNR and FQNEAQ (reference sequence). DNA for the CDR3: TGTGCCAGCAGCCCCCCCCTAGGGGTTCGTGAAAAACTGTTTTTT. Amino acid sequence: CASSPPLGVREKLFF.

The chain joins TRBV5-1 to TRBJ1-2, with D perhaps matching TRBD1 (5 bases). Trimming pared 0 bases from V and 3 bases from J, leaving 12 bases between. The CDR3 is made up of 15 amino acids. Germline V gives CDR1 SGHRS, CDR2 YFSETQ. The CDR3 coding sequence is TGCGCCAGCAGCTTGGGATCCAGGGCGGACTATGGCTACACCTTC. Translation gives CASSLGSRADYGYTF.

This clonotype showed up just a few times. The gene calls are TRBV4-1 and TRBJ2-3; tentatively, D is TRBD2 (5 bases). In germline, CDR1 is MGHRA, CDR2 YSYEKL. V shed 4 bases and J shed 4 bases, with 15 bases lying between them. CDR3 size: 15 residues. CDR3 protein: CASSPLTNGADTQYF. CDR3 in DNA: TGCGCCAGCAGCCCCCTGACTAATGGAGCAGATACGCAGTATTTT.

Only a few counts were recorded for this clonotype. This CDR3 reads CASSYAAGETEAFF. The CDR3 coding sequence is TGTGCCAGCAGTTACGCTGCAGGCGAAACTGAAGCTTTCTTT. The J gene is TRBJ1-1, the V gene TRBV6-5; D ambiguous. The CDR3 is 14 amino acids. The V gene lost 2 bases and the J gene lost 5 bases, with 12 bases spanning the gap. Germline V gene data show CDR1 as MNHEY and CDR2 as SVGAGI.